This T cell receptor (beta chain) was captured in a study of human T cells and chemical hapten exposure. Noted time point: patch test 1, 2 weeks after DPC sensitization. Documented treatment: therapeutic diphenylcyclopropenone sensitization with weekly scalp DPC. Total RNA came from unfractionated whole blood. It was the library that attached unique molecular identifiers to individual cDNA molecules. TCRdb reprocessed the RACE reads with MiXCR, giving one entry per CDR3 protein. The sample consists of some 52,000 distinct CDR3 sequences, 11% of them appearing once. Findings and caveats of the study: Significantly more large CDR3 similarity clusters were formed by expanded TCRs than by controls.

This clonotype was picked up many times. The antigen is unknown. The CDR3 runs to 14 residues. Trimming shortened V by 3 bases and J by 6 bases, and 14 bases separated the two germline ends. This TCR was recovered from a middle-aged woman with alopecia areata. Some clones in this sample may be carry-over from other donors' samples. The specimen comprised whole blood, sampled in connection with sensitization to the hapten diphenylcyclopropenone (DPC). This sequence joins TRBV12-3 or TRBV12-4 and TRBJ1-2; maybe TRBD1 (6 bases). CDR3 in amino acids: CASSFGGAWNGYTF. CDR3 sequence (DNA): TGTGCCAGCAGTTTTGGGGGGGCGTGGAATGGCTACACCTTC.